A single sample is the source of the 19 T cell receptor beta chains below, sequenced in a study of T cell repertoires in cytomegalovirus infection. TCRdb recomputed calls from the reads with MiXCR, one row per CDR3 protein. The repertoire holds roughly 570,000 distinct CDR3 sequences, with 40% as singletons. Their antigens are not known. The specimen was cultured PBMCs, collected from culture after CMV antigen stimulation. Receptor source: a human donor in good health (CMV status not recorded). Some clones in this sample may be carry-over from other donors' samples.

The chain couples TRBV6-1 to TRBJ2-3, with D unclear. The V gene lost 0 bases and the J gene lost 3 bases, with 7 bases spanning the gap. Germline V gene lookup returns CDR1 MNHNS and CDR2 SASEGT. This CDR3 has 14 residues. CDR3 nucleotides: TGTGCCAGCAGTGAAGCGCACTTTACAGATACGCAGTATTTT. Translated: CASSEAHFTDTQYF.

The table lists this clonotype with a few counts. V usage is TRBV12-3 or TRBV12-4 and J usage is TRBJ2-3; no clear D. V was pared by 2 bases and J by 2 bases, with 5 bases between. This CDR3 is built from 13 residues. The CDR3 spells CASSLITTDTQYF. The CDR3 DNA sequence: TGTGCCAGCAGTTTAATTACCACAGATACGCAGTATTTT.

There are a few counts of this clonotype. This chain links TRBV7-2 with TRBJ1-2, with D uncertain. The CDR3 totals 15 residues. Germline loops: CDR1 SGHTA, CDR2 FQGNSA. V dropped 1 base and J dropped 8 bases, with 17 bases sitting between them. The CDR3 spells CASSLDSGSPAGYTF. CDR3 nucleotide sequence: TGTGCCAGCAGCTTAGATTCAGGATCCCCTGCCGGCTACACCTTC.

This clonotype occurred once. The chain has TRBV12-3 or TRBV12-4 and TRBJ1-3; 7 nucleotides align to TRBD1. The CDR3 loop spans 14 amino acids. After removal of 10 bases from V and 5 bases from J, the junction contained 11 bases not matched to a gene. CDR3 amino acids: CANRQTGSRNTIYF. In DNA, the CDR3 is TGTGCCAACAGGCAGACAGGGTCCCGAAACACCATATATTTT.

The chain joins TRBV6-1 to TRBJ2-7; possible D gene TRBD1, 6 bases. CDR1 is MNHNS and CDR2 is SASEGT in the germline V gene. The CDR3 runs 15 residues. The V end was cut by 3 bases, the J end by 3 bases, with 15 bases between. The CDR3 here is CASSDAQRGFYEQYF. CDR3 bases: TGTGCCAGCAGTGATGCACAGAGGGGGTTCTACGAGCAGTACTTC.

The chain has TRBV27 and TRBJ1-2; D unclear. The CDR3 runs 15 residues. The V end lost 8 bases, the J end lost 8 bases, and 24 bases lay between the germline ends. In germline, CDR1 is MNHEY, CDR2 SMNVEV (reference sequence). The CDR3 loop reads CASGLPRPSPGGYTF. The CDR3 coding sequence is TGTGCCAGCGGACTTCCGAGGCCCTCCCCCGGAGGCTACACCTTC.

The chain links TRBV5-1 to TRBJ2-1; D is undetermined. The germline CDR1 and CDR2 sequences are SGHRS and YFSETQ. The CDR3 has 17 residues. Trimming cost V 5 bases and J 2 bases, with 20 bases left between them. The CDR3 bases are TGCGCCAGCAGATCAAATCCTTGGGTACCGCCCTACAATGAGCAGTTCTTC. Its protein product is CASRSNPWVPPYNEQFF.

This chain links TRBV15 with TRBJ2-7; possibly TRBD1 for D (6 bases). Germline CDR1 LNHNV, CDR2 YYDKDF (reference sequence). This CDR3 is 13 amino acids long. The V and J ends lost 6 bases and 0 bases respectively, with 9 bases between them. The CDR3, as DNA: TGTGCCACCAGTTCGGACAGCTCCTACGAGCAGTACTTC. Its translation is CATSSDSSYEQYF. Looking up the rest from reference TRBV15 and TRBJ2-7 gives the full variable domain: DAMVIQNPRYQVTQFGKPVTLSCSQTLNHNVMYWYQQKSSQAPKLLFHYYDKDFNNEADTPDNFQSRRPNTSFCFLDIRSPGLGDTAMYLCATSSDSSYEQYFGPGTRLTVT.

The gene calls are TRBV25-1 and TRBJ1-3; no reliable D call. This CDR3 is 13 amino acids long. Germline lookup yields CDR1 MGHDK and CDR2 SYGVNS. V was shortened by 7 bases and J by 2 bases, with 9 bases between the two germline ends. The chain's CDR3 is CASTSYTGNTIYF. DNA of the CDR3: TGTGCCAGCACGTCGTATACTGGAAACACCATATATTTT. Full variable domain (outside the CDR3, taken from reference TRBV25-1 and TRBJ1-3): EADIYQTPRYLVIGTGKKITLECSQTMGHDKMYWYQQDPGMELHLIHYSYGVNSTEKGDLSSESTVSRIRTEHFPLTLESARPSHTSQYLCASTSYTGNTIYFGEGSWLTVV.

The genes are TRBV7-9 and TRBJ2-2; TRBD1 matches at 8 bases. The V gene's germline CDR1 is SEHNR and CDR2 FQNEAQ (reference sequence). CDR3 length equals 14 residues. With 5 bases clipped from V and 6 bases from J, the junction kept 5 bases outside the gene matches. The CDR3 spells CASSPQGAAGELFF. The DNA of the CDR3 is TGTGCCAGCAGCCCGCAGGGGGCCGCCGGGGAGCTGTTTTTT.

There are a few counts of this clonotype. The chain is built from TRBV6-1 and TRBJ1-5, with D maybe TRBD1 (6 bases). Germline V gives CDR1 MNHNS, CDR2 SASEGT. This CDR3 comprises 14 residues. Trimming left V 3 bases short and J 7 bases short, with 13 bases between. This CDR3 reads CASSDRQGWQPQHF. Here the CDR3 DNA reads TGTGCCAGCAGTGATCGGCAGGGGTGGCAGCCCCAGCATTTT.

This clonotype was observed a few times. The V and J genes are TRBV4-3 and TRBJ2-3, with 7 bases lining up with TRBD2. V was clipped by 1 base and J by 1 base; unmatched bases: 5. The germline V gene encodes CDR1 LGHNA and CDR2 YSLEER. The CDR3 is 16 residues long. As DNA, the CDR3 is TGCGCCAGCAGCCAAGGGGGCAGCGGGGGCACAGATACGCAGTATTTT. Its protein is CASSQGGSGGTDTQYF.

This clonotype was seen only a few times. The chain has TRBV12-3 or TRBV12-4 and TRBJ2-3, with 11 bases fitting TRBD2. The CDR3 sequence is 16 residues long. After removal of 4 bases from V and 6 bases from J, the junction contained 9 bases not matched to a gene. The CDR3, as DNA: TGTGCCAGCAGTTGGCGACTAGCGGGACTTCGCGATACGCAGTATTTT. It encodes CASSWRLAGLRDTQYF.

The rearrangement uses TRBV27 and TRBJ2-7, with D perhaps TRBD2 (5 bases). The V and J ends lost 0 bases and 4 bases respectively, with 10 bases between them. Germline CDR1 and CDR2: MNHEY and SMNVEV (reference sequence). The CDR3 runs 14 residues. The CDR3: CASSLSKGAYEQYF. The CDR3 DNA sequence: TGTGCCAGCAGTTTATCTAAGGGAGCTTACGAGCAGTACTTC.

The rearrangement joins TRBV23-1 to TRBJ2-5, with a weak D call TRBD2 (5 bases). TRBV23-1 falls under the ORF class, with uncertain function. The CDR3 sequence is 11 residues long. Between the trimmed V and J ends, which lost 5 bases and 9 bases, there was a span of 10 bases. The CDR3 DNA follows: TGCGCCAGCAGTGCGGGCTGGGCCCAGTACTTC. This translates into CASSAGWAQYF.

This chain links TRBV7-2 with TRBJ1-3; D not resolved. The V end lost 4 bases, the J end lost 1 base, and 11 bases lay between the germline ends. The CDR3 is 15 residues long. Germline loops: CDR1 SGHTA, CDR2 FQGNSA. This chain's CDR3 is CASSWWLGSGNTIYF. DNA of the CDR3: TGTGCCAGCAGCTGGTGGCTCGGGTCTGGAAACACCATATATTTT.

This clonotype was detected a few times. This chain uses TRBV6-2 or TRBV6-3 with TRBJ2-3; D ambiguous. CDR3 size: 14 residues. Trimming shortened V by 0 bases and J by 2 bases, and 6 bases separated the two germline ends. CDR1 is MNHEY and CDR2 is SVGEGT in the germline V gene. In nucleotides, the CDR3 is TGTGCCAGCAGTTACTCAGCCTACACAGATACGCAGTATTTT. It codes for CASSYSAYTDTQYF.

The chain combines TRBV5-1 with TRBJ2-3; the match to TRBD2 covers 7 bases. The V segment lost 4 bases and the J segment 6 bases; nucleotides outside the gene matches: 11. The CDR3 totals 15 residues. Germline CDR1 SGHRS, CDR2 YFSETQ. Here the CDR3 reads CASSLPDLGGDTQYF. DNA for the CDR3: TGCGCCAGCAGCCTTCCGGATTTGGGAGGGGATACGCAGTATTTT.

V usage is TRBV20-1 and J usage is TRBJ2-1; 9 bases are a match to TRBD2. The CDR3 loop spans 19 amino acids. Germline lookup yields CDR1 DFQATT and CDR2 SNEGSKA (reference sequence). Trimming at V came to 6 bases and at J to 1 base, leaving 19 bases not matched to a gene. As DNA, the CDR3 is TGCAGTGCCCAGACCTGGGCTAGCGGGACCCTCCAATCCTACAATGAGCAGTTCTTC. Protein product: CSAQTWASGTLQSYNEQFF.